This T cell receptor beta chain was sequenced during a study of T cell responses to AZD1222 COVID-19 vaccine. Notes on this clone: Its antigen remains unknown.

Study-level findings and limits: AZD1222 recipients seropositive at baseline numbered only 5 or 6.

CDR3 length equals 11 residues. V lost 7 bases and J lost 10, with 11 bases in between. Germline V CDR1 and CDR2: LNHDA, SQIVND (reference sequence). Repertoires were generated with immunoSEQ multiplex PCR, while TCRdb's copy carries only in-frame clones and drops some. In the table there are 150,000 or so clones, around 90% of which are singletons. The receptor was derived from an adult in good health. The source material was peripheral blood, sampled on day 0 of AZD1222 vaccination. The chain has TRBV19 and TRBJ2-1; possibly TRBD1 for D (6 bases). The CDR3 nucleotides are TGTGCCAGTACTCTCGGGACAGAGCAGTTCTTC. Translation: CASTLGTEQFF.